Included here is one T cell receptor beta chain sequence, with context. This record belongs to a study of shared clonotypes between healthy human individuals. Repertoires were generated with immunoSEQ multiplex PCR, while TCRdb's copy carries only in-frame clones and drops some. This repertoire shows fewer than 500,000 clones, approximately 79% found once; its top ten account for around 13%. The V gene end was trimmed by 8 bases and the J gene end by 4 bases; junction bases not matched to a gene: 9. The germline V gene has CDR1 MDHEN and CDR2 SYDVKM. The CDR3 extends over 15 amino acids. Sequencing was done on a sample of PBMCs. This rearrangement joins TRBV28 to TRBJ2-2; 8 bases are a match to TRBD2. This TCR came from a woman aged 35 to 49 in good health. Some clones in this sample may be carry-over from other donors' samples. In nucleotides, the CDR3 is TGTGCCAGCTCTTTAGGGCTAGCGGGCACCGGGGAGCTGTTTTTT. Residues: CASSLGLAGTGELFF.